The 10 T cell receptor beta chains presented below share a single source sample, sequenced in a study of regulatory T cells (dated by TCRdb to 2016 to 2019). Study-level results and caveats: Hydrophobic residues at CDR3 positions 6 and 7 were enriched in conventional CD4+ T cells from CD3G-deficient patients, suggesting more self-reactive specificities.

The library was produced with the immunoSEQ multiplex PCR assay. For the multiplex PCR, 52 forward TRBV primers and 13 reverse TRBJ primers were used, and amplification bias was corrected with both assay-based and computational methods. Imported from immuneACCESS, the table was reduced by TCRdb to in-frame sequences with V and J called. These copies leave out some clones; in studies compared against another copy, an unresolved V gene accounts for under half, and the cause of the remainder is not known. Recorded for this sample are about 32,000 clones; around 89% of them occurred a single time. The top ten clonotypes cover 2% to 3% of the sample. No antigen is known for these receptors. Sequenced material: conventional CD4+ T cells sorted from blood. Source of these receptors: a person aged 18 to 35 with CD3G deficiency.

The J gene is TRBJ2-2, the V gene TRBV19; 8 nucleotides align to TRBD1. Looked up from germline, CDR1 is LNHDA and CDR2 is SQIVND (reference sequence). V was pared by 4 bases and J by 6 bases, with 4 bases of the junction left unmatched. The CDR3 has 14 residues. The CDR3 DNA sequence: TGTGCCAGTAGTAAACAGGGGGTATCCGGGGAGCTGTTTTTT. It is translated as CASSKQGVSGELFF. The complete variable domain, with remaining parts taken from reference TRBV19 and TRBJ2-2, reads DGGITQSPKYLFRKEGQNVTLSCEQNLNHDAMYWYRQDPGQGLRLIYYSQIVNDFQKGDIAEGYSVSREKKESFPLTVTSAQKNPTAFYLCASSKQGVSGELFFGEGSRLTVL.

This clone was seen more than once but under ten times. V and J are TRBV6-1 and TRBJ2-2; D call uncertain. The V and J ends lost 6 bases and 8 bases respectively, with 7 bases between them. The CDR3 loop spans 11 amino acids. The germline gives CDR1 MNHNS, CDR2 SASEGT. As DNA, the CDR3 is TGTGCCAGCAGGGAACTGGGGGAGCTGTTTTTT. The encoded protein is CASRELGELFF.

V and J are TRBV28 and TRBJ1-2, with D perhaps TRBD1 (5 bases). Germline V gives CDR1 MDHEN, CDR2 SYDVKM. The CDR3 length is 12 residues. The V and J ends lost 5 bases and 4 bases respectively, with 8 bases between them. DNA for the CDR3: TGTGCCAGCAGTCGGGACGTCTATGGCTACACCTTC. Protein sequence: CASSRDVYGYTF.

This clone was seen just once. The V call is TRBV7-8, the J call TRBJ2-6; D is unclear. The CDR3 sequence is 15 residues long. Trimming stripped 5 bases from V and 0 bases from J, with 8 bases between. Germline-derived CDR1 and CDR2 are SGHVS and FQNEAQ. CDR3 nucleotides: TGTGCCAGCAGCCCGAGTTCCTCTGGGGCCAACGTCCTGACTTTC. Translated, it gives CASSPSSSGANVLTF.

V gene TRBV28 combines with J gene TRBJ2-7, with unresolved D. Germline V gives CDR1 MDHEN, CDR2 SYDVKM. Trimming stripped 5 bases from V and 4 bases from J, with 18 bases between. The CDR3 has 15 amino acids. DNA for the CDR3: TGTGCCAGCAGTCCCCTCCGGCCCACGGGTTACGAGCAGTACTTC. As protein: CASSPLRPTGYEQYF. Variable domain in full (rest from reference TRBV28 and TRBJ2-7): DVKVTQSSRYLVKRTGEKVFLECVQDMDHENMFWYRQDPGLGLRLIYFSYDVKMKEKGDIPEGYSVSREKKERFSLILESASTNQTSMYLCASSPLRPTGYEQYFGPGTRLTVT.

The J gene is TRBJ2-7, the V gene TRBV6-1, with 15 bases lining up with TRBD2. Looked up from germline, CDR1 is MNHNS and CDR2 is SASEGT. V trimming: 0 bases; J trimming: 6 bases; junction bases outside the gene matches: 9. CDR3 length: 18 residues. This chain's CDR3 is CASSEALPGLAGGGEQYF. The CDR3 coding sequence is TGTGCCAGCAGTGAAGCGCTCCCGGGACTAGCGGGAGGAGGCGAGCAGTACTTC.

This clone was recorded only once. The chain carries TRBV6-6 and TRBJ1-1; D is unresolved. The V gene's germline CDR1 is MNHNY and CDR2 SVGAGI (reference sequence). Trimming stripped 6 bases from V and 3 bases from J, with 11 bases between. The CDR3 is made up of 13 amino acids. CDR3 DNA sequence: TGTGCCAGCAGCCGTGGATATTACACTGAAGCTTTCTTT. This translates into CASSRGYYTEAFF.

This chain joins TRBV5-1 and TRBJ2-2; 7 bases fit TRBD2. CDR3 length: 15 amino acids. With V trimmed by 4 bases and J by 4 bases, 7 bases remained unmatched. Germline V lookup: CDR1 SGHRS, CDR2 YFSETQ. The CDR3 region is CASSALAEPTGELFF. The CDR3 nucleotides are TGCGCCAGCAGCGCTCTAGCGGAGCCCACCGGGGAGCTGTTTTTT.

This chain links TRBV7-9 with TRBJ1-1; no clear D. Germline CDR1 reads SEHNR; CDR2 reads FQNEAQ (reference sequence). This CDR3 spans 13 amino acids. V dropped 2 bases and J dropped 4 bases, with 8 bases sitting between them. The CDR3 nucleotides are TGTGCCAGCAGCTTAACGGCAGGCACTGAAGCTTTCTTT. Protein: CASSLTAGTEAFF. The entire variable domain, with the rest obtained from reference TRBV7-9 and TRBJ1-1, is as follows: DTGVSQNPRHKITKRGQNVTFRCDPISEHNRLYWYRQTLGQGPEFLTYFQNEAQLEKSRLLSDRFSAERPKGSFSTLEIQRTEQGDSAMYLCASSLTAGTEAFFGQGTRLTVV.

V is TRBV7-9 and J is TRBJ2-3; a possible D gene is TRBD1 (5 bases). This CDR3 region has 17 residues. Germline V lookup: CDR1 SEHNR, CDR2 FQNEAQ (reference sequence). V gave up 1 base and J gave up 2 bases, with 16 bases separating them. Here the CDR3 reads CASSLVGQGKTTDTQYF. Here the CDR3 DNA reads TGTGCCAGCAGCTTAGTAGGCCAGGGAAAGACCACAGATACGCAGTATTTT.